This T cell receptor beta chain was sequenced in a study of control samples from healthy donors and cancer patients (dated by TCRdb to 2019 to 2021). A note on this clone: Its cognate antigen has yet to be identified. No much larger clone is present one base from it, and per-base qualities are unavailable.

From the cysteine up to the phenylalanine, the CDR3 has a length of 13 residues. Kept here is only the CDR3 DNA, which spans 39 bases and is read in frame from base 1. The germline V gene gives CDR1 as WSHSY and CDR2 as SAAADI. Ends trimmed: V by 2 bases, J by 7 bases; bases unmatched to a gene: 4. Library preparation was by the immunoSEQ multiplex PCR assay. TCRdb's version of the immuneACCESS table is confined to in-frame rearrangements and falls short of the full clone set. An unresolved V gene accounts for under half of the shortfall where checked; the remainder is of unknown origin. This sample has around 110,000 clones in its table, and 75% to 90% of those were observed once. Clones ranked in the top ten supply less than 1.5% of the sample.

Sequencing was performed on PBMCs. The clonotype comes from a woman aged 45 to 65 with colorectal cancer. The sequence is built from TRBV10-2 and TRBJ1-2, with 7 bases aligning to TRBD1. The CDR3 region reads CASSETTGTGYTF. The DNA sequence reads TGCGCCAGCAGTGAGACGACAGGGACTGGCTACACCTTC.